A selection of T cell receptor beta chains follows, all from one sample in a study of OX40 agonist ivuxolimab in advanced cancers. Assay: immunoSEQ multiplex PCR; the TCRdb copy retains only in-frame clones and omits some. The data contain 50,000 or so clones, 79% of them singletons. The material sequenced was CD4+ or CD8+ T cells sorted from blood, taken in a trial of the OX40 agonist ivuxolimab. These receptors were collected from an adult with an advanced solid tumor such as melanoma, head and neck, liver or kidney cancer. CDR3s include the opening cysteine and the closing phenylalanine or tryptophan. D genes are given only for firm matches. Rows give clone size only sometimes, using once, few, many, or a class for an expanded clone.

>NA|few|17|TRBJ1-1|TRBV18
CASSLTSGGKGNTEAFF
TGTGCCAGCTCACTCACTAGCGGGGGAAAGGGGAACACTGAAGCTTTCTTT
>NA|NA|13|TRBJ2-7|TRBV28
CASTAQGRHEQYF
TGTGCCAGCACCGCTCAAGGTCGGCACGAGCAGTACTTC
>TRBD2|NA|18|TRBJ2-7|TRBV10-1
CASSGPTSGRVPGYEQYF
TGCGCCAGCAGTGGTCCGACTAGCGGGAGGGTACCAGGGTACGAGCAGTACTTC
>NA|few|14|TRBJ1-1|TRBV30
CAWSVRSANTEAFF
TGTGCCTGGAGTGTAAGGTCGGCGAACACTGAAGCTTTCTTT
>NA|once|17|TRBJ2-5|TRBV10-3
CAISESGASRNQETQYF
TGTGCCATCAGTGAGTCGGGAGCGAGTAGGAATCAAGAGACCCAGTACTTC
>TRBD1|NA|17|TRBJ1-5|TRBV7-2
CASSSPGQLNSNQPQHF
TGTGCCAGCAGCTCACCGGGACAGCTAAATAGCAATCAGCCCCAGCATTTT
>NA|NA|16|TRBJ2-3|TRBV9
CASSVAPNTGTDTQYF
TGTGCCAGCAGCGTAGCTCCGAACACGGGAACAGATACGCAGTATTTT
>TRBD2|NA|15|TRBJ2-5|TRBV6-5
CASSSGLAGQETQYF
TGTGCCAGCAGTTCGGGACTAGCGGGACAAGAGACCCAGTACTTC
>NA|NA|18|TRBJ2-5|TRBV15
CATSKQGRDSAPQETQYF
TGTGCCACCAGCAAGCAGGGAAGGGACTCTGCCCCACAAGAGACCCAGTACTTC
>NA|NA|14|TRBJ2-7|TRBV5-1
CASSSGAGNYEQYF
TGCGCCAGCAGCTCGGGGGCAGGGAACTACGAGCAGTACTTC
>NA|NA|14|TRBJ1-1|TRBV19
CASSELHLQTDAFF
TGTGCCAGTAGTGAGTTACACCTTCAAACTGACGCTTTCTTT
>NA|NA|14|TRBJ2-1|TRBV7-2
CASRGSRLYNEQFF
TGTGCCAGCAGAGGGTCGAGACTATACAATGAGCAGTTCTTC
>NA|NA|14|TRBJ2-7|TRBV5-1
CASSSKGVSYEQYF
TGCGCCAGCAGCTCAAAGGGGGTCTCCTACGAGCAGTACTTC
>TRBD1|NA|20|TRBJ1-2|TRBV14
CASSQDPTGTGSFALYGYTF
TGTGCCAGCAGCCAAGATCCAACCGGGACAGGGAGTTTCGCGTTATATGGCTACACCTTC
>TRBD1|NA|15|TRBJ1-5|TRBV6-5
CASRGQGQGNQPQHF
TGTGCCAGCAGGGGACAGGGGCAGGGCAATCAGCCCCAGCATTTT
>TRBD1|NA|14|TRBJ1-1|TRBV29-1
CSVARGHWGTEAFF
TGCAGCGTTGCTAGGGGGCATTGGGGGACTGAAGCTTTCTTT
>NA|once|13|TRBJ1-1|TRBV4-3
CASSQDKGTEAFF
TGCGCCAGCAGCCAAGATAAGGGGACTGAAGCTTTCTTT
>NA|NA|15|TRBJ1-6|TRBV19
CASSISSRKNSPLHF
TGTGCCAGTAGTATATCTAGCAGGAAGAATTCACCCCTCCACTTT
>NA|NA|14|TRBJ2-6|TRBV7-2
CASSPGSGANVLTF
TGTGCCAGCAGCCCGGGGTCTGGGGCCAACGTCCTGACTTTC
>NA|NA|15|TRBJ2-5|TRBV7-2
CASSPVSAYQETQYF
TGTGCCAGCAGCCCCGTGTCCGCCTACCAAGAGACCCAGTACTTC
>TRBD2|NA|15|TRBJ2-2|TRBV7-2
CASSYSGGAAGELFF
TGTGCCAGCAGCTATAGCGGGGGGGCAGCCGGGGAGCTGTTTTTT
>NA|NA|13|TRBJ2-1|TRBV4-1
CASSQEPGRGQFF
TGCGCCAGCAGCCAAGAGCCAGGCCGTGGGCAGTTCTTC
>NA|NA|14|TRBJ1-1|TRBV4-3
CASSQEASPAEAFF
TGCGCCAGCAGCCAAGAAGCGAGTCCGGCTGAAGCTTTCTTT
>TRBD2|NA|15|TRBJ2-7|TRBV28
CASSPYGGGRYEQYF
TGTGCCAGCAGTCCTTATGGGGGAGGGCGCTACGAGCAGTACTTC
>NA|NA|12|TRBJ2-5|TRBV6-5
CASSRDAETQYF
TGTGCCAGCAGTCGGGACGCAGAGACCCAGTACTTC
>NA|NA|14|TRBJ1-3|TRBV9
CASSVVGSGNTIYF
TGTGCCAGCAGCGTAGTAGGTTCTGGAAACACCATATATTTT
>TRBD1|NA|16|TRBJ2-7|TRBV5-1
CASSLARDRGRDEQYF
TGCGCCAGCAGCTTGGCCAGGGACAGGGGGCGGGACGAGCAGTACTTC